This T cell receptor (beta chain) was captured by sequencing in a study of blood T cell repertoires in COVID-19. Study as a whole: The United States, Italy and Spain supplied acute and convalescent COVID-19 samples.

V was clipped by 6 bases and J by 14 bases; unmatched bases: 16. CDR1 is MDHEN, CDR2 SYDVKM, per germline. The CDR3 is made up of 15 amino acids. Clones were sequenced by immunoSEQ multiplex PCR, and TCRdb holds only the in-frame ones, with some missing. The table includes tens of thousands of clones, just over 85% detected once. This TCR was recovered from a woman in her sixties with acute or convalescent COVID-19. The sequenced material came from peripheral blood. The chain carries TRBV28 and TRBJ1-6; 7 nucleotides match TRBD1. The CDR3 spells CASSLTGTVKSSLHF. The DNA of the CDR3 is TGTGCCAGCAGCCTGACCGGGACAGTGAAGTCATCCCTCCACTTT.